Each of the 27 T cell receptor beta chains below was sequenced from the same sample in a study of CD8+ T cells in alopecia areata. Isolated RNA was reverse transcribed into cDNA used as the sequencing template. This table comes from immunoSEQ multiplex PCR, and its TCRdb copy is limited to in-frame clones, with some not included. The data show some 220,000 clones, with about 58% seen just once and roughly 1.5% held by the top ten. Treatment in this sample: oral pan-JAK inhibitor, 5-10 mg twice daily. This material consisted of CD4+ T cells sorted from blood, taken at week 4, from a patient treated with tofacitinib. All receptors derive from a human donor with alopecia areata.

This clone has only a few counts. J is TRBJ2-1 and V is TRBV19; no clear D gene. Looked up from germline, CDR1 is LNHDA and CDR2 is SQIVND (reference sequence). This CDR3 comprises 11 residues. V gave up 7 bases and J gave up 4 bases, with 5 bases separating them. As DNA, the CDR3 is TGTGCCAGTACCGCTTACAATGAGCAGTTCTTC. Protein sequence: CASTAYNEQFF.

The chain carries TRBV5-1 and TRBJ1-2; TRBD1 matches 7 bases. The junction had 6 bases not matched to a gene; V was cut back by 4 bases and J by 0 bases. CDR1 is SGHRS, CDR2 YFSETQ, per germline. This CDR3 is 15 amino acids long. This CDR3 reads CASSNSGGTNYGYTF. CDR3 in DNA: TGCGCCAGCAGCAATTCAGGGGGGACTAACTATGGCTACACCTTC. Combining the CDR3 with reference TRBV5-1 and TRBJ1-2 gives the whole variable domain KAGVTQTPRYLIKTRGQQVTLSCSPISGHRSVSWYQQTPGQGLQFLFEYFSETQRNKGNFPGRFSGRQFSNSRSEMNVSTLELGDSALYLCASSNSGGTNYGYTFGSGTRLTVV.

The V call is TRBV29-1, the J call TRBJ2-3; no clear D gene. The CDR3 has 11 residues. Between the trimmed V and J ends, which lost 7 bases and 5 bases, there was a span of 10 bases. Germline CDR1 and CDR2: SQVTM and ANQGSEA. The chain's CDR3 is CSAEVGDTQYF. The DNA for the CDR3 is TGCAGCGCCGAAGTCGGAGATACGCAGTATTTT.

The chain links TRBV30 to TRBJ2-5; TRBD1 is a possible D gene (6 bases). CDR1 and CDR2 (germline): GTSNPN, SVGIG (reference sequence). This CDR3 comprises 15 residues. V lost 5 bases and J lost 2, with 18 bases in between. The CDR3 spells CAWCPRTALQETQYF. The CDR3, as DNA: TGTGCCTGGTGTCCCAGGACAGCTCTTCAAGAGACCCAGTACTTC.

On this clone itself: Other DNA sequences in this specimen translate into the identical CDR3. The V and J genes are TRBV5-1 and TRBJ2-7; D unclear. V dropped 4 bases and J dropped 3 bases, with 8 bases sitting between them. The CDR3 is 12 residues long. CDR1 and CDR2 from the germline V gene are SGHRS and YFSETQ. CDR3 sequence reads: CASSKDNYEQYF. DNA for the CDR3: TGCGCCAGCAGCAAAGACAACTACGAGCAGTACTTC.

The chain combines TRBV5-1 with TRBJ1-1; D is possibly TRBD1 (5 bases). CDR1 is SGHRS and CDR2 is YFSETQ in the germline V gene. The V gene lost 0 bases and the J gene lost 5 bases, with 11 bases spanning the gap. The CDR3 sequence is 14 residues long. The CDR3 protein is CASSLGTDRTEAFF. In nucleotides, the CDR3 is TGCGCCAGCAGCTTGGGGACCGACAGAACTGAAGCTTTCTTT.

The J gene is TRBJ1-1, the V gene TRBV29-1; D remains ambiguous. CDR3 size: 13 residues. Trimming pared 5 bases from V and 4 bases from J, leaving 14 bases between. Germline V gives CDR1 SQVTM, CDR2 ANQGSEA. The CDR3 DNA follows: TGCAGCGTTAGCGGGGTCTTCGGCACTGAAGCTTTCTTT. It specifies CSVSGVFGTEAFF.

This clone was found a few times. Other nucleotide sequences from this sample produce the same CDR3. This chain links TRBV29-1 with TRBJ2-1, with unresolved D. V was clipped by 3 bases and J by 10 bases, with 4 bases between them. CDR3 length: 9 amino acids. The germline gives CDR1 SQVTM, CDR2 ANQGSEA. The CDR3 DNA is TGCAGCGTTGACGTCGAGCAGTTCTTC. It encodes CSVDVEQFF.

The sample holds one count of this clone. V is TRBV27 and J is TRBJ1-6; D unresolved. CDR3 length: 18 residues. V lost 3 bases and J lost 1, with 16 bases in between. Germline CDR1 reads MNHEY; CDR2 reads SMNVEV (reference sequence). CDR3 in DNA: TGTGCCAGCAGTTTTTTGGGTCCCGTGGGGTCCTATAATTCACCCCTCCACTTT. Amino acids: CASSFLGPVGSYNSPLHF.

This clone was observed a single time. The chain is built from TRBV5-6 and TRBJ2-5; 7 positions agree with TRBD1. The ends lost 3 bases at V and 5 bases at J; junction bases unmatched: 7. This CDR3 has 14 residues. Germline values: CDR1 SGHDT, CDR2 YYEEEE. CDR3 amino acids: CASSWQTGLETQYF. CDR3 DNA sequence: TGTGCCAGCAGCTGGCAGACAGGGCTTGAGACCCAGTACTTC.

CDR3 in amino acids: CASSESRQRREKLFF. In nucleotides, the CDR3 is TGTGCCAGCAGTGAATCCCGGCAGAGGAGGGAAAAACTGTTTTTT. The chain links TRBV2 to TRBJ1-4, with D uncertain. Germline loops: CDR1 SNHLY, CDR2 FYNNEI. Deletions cut 2 bases from V and 8 bases from J, with 15 bases between. This CDR3 region has 15 residues.

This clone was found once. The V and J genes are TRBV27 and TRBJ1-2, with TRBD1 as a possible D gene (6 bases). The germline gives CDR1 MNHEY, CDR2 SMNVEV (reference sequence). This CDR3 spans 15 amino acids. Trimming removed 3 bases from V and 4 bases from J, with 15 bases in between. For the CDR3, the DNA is TGTGCCAGCAGTTTTCTTCCCGACAGGATCTATGGCTACACCTTC. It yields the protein CASSFLPDRIYGYTF.

Written as DNA, the CDR3 is TGTGCCAGCAGCCAGGGACAGGGCGTCAATCAGCCCCAGCATTTT. This codes for CASSQGQGVNQPQHF. This rearrangement joins TRBV5-4 to TRBJ1-5; 9 bases align to TRBD1. Germline V lookup: CDR1 SGHNT, CDR2 YYREEE (reference sequence). V gave up 4 bases and J gave up 3 bases; unmatched junction bases: 5. This CDR3 region has 15 residues.

CDR3 residues: CSVVRHGGNTEAFF. CDR3 nucleotides: TGCAGCGTTGTTAGGCACGGGGGCAACACTGAAGCTTTCTTT. The chain combines TRBV29-1 with TRBJ1-1; D might be TRBD1 (6 bases). The CDR3 contains 14 residues. Trimming pared 4 bases from V and 2 bases from J, leaving 14 bases between. CDR1 and CDR2 (germline): SQVTM, ANQGSEA.

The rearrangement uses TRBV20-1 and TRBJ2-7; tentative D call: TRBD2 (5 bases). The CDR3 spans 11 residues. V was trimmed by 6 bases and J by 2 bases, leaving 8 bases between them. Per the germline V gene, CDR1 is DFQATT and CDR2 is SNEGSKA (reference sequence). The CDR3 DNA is TGCAGTGCGGGAGAGGCCTACGAGCAGTACTTC. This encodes CSAGEAYEQYF.

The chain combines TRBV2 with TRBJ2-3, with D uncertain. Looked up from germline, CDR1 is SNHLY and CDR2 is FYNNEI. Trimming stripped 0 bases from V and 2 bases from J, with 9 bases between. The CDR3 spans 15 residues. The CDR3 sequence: CASSEATPHTDTQYF. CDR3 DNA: TGTGCCAGCAGTGAAGCTACACCCCACACAGATACGCAGTATTTT.

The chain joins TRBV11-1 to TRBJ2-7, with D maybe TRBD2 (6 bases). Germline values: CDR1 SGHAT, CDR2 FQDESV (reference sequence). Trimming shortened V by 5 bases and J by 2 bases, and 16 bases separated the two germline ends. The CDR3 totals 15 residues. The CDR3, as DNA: TGTGCCAGCAGCCTCGAGGAGGGTCCTACCTACGAGCAGTACTTC. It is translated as CASSLEEGPTYEQYF.

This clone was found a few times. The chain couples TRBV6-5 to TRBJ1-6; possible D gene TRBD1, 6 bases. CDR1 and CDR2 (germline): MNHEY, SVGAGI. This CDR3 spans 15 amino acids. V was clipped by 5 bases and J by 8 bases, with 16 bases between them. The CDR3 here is CASSARWGGDSPLHF. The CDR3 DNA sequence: TGTGCCAGCAGTGCACGGTGGGGGGGCGATTCACCCCTCCACTTT.

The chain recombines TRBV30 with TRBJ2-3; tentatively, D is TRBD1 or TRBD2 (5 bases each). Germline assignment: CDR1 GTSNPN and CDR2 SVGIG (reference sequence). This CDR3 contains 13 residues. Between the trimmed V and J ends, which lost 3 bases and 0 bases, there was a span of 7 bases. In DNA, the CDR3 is TGTGCCTGGAGCGGGGCTAGCACAGATACGCAGTATTTT. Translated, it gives CAWSGASTDTQYF.

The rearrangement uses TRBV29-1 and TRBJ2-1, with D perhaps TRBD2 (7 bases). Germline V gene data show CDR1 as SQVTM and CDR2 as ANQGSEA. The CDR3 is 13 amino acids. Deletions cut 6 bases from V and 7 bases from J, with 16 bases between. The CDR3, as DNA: TGCAGCGTCGCCGGGGGGCTTGGGAATGAGCAGTTCTTC. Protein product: CSVAGGLGNEQFF.

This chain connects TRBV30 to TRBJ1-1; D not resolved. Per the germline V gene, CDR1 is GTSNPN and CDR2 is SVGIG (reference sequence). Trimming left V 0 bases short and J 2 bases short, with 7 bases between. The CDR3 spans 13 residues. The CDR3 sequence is CAWSVHSNTEAFF. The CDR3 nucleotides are TGTGCCTGGAGTGTACATTCCAACACTGAAGCTTTCTTT.

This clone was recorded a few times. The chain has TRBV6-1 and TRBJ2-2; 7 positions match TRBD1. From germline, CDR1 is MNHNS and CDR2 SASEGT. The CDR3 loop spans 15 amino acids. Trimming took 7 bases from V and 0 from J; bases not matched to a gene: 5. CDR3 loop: CASIKGTANTGELFF. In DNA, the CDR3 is TGTGCCAGCATAAAGGGGACAGCGAACACCGGGGAGCTGTTTTTT.

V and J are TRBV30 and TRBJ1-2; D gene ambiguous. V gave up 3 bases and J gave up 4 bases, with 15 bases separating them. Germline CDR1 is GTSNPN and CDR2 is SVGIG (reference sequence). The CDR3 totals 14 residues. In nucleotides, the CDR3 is TGTGCCTGGAGCCCGGGGATGGCCGGCTATGGCTACACCTTC. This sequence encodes CAWSPGMAGYGYTF.

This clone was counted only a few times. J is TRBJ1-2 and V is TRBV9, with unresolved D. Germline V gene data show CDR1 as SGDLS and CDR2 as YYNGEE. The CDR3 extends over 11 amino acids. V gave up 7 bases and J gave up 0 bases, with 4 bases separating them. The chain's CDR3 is CASSTNYGYTF. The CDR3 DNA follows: TGTGCCAGCTCCACTAACTATGGCTACACCTTC.

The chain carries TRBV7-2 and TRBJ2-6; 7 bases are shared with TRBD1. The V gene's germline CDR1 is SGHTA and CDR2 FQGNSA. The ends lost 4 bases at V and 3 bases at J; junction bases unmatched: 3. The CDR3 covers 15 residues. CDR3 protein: CASSSGDSGANVLTF. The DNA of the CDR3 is TGTGCCAGCAGCTCCGGGGACAGTGGGGCCAACGTCCTGACTTTC.

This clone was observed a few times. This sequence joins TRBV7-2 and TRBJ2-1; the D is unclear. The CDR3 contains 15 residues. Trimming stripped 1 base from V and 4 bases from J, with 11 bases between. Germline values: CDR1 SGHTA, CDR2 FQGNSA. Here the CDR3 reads CASSLVVSTYNEQFF. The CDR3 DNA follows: TGTGCCAGCAGCTTAGTGGTCAGCACATACAATGAGCAGTTCTTC.

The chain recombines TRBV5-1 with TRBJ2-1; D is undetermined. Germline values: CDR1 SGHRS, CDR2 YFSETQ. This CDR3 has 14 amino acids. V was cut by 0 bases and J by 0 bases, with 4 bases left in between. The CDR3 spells CASSLEFSYNEQFF. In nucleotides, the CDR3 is TGCGCCAGCAGCTTGGAGTTCTCCTACAATGAGCAGTTCTTC.